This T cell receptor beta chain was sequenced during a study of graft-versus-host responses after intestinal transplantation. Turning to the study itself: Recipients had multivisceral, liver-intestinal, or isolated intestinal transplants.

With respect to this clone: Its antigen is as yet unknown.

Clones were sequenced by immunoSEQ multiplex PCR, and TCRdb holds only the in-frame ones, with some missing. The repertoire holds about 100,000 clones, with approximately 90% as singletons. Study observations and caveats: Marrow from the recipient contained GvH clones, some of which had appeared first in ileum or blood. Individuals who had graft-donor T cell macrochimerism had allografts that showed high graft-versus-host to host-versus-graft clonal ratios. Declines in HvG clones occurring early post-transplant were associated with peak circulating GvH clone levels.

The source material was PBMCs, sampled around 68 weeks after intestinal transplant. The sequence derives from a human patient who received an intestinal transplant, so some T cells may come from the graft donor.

The CDR3 sequence is CASSAGTGGRYEQYF. The CDR3 region has the DNA TGTGCCAGCTCAGCCGGGACAGGGGGCCGGTACGAGCAGTACTTC. The gene calls are TRBV18 and TRBJ2-7; 12 bases map to TRBD1. This CDR3 is 15 amino acids long. Germline CDR1 and CDR2: KGHSH and LQKENI. Trimming removed 5 bases from V and 4 bases from J; junction bases left unmatched: 6.